These 21 T cell receptor beta chains were sequenced from one sample in a study of cytomegalovirus exposure and HLA in healthy donors. PCR involved 60 Vbeta and 13 Jbeta primers. The method was immunoSEQ multiplex PCR; TCRdb's version includes in-frame clones alone and lacks a portion of them. Here the sample spans 100,000 or so clones, over 80% being singletons. Input material: PBMCs. All receptors come from a man between 18 and 35 years old in good health and CMV-seronegative.

V is TRBV4-3 and J is TRBJ2-7; D is possibly TRBD1 (6 bases). The V gene's germline CDR1 is LGHNA and CDR2 YSLEER. V was clipped by 0 bases and J by 2 bases, with 14 bases between them. This CDR3 is 16 amino acids long. CDR3 residues: CASSQDGQGRPYEQYF. The CDR3 coding sequence is TGCGCCAGCAGCCAAGATGGGCAGGGGCGACCCTACGAGCAGTACTTC.

The J gene is TRBJ2-7, the V gene TRBV7-3; TRBD1 is a possible D gene (6 bases). The germline V and J ends were trimmed by 2 bases and 4 bases, with 15 bases remaining between them. The CDR3 consists of 15 residues. Germline assignment: CDR1 SGHTA and CDR2 FQGTGA. The CDR3 reads CASSLEGVGTYEQYF. The CDR3 DNA reads TGTGCCAGCAGCTTAGAGGGCGTGGGGACATACGAGCAGTACTTC.

The chain employs TRBV6-5 and TRBJ2-2; tentative D call: TRBD2 (5 bases). Germline V gene sequence: CDR1 MNHEY, CDR2 SVGAGI. The CDR3 contains 14 residues. The V gene lost 5 bases and the J gene lost 8 bases, with 15 bases spanning the gap. CDR3 sequence: CASSGRVSVGELFF. The CDR3 region has the DNA TGTGCCAGCAGTGGGCGGGTATCCGTTGGGGAGCTGTTTTTT.

The CDR3 spells CASRQGGNTEAFF. CDR3 DNA sequence: TGTGCCAGCAGACAGGGGGGGAACACTGAAGCTTTCTTT. The chain is built from TRBV6-4 and TRBJ1-1; 8 nucleotides line up with TRBD1. Germline V gene data show CDR1 as MRHNA and CDR2 as SNTAGT. The CDR3 length is 13 residues. With V trimmed by 6 bases and J by 1 base, 1 base remained unmatched.

This chain joins TRBV7-9 and TRBJ1-1, with D hard to call. Germline CDR1 and CDR2: SEHNR and FQNEAQ (reference sequence). V was shortened by 0 bases and J by 1 base, with 9 bases between the two germline ends. This CDR3 is built from 15 residues. This chain's CDR3 is CASSLAIRRNTEAFF. The CDR3 DNA is TGTGCCAGCAGCTTAGCGATAAGGAGGAACACTGAAGCTTTCTTT. Full variable domain (rest looked up from reference TRBV7-9 and TRBJ1-1): DTGVSQNPRHKITKRGQNVTFRCDPISEHNRLYWYRQTLGQGPEFLTYFQNEAQLEKSRLLSDRFSAERPKGSFSTLEIQRTEQGDSAMYLCASSLAIRRNTEAFFGQGTRLTVV.

The chain is built from TRBV27 and TRBJ1-6; possibly TRBD1 for D (5 bases). There are 11 residues in the CDR3. The ends were cut back, 4 bases at V and 15 bases at J, with 10 bases in the middle. The germline CDR1 and CDR2 sequences are MNHEY and SMNVEV (reference sequence). The CDR3 reads CASSSTGDLHF. The CDR3 coding sequence is TGTGCCAGCAGTTCTACAGGCGACCTCCACTTT.

This clone was seen a few times. The rearrangement links TRBV6-1 to TRBJ2-1; no firm D call. Germline CDR1 MNHNS, CDR2 SASEGT. The CDR3 length is 15 residues. V gave up 1 base and J gave up 6 bases, with 13 bases separating them. CDR3 nucleotides: TGTGCCAGCAGTGAAGACTTTGGCGGCGTCAATGAGCAGTTCTTC. Protein sequence: CASSEDFGGVNEQFF.

This clone showed up just a few times. The chain joins TRBV4-3 to TRBJ2-1; 11 nucleotides match TRBD2. CDR1 is LGHNA and CDR2 is YSLEER in the germline V gene. J gave up 7 bases and V 3 bases, and 14 bases lay outside the gene matches. CDR3 length: 18 residues. The chain's CDR3 is CASSQRPLAGGPWNEQFF. The CDR3 coding sequence is TGCGCCAGCAGCCAGCGCCCTTTAGCGGGAGGGCCGTGGAATGAGCAGTTCTTC.

This chain links TRBV7-3 with TRBJ1-2; TRBD1 is a possible D gene (5 bases). Trimming left V 5 bases short and J 8 bases short, with 15 bases between. The CDR3 is 13 amino acids. CDR1 and CDR2 (germline): SGHTA, FQGTGA. CDR3 sequence: CASSGQGFEGYTF. The CDR3 nucleotides are TGTGCCAGCAGCGGCCAGGGTTTTGAGGGCTACACCTTC.

The rearrangement joins TRBV7-6 to TRBJ1-2; possibly TRBD1 for D (5 bases). This CDR3 comprises 13 residues. V gave up 4 bases and J gave up 4 bases, with 10 bases separating them. From germline, CDR1 is SGHVS and CDR2 FNYEAQ. The CDR3 region is CASSWGESYGYTF. The CDR3 DNA is TGTGCCAGCAGCTGGGGGGAAAGCTATGGCTACACCTTC.

The chain employs TRBV5-4 and TRBJ1-1; D is possibly TRBD1 (6 bases). CDR1 is SGHNT and CDR2 is YYREEE in the germline V gene (reference sequence). The CDR3 runs 15 residues. In nucleotides, the CDR3 is TGTACCACTTCCGGGCAGGGGAATATGAACACTGAAGCTTTCTTT. Protein: CTTSGQGNMNTEAFF.

The genes are TRBV30 and TRBJ2-7; no clear D gene. The CDR3 loop spans 16 amino acids. Between the trimmed V and J ends, which lost 4 bases and 1 base, there was a span of 20 bases. In germline, CDR1 is GTSNPN, CDR2 SVGIG (reference sequence). The chain's CDR3 is CAWNGHTSSVSYEQYF. The CDR3 nucleotides read TGTGCCTGGAACGGCCACACGTCAAGCGTGTCCTACGAGCAGTACTTC. The full variable domain, in which reference TRBV30 and TRBJ2-7 provide the parts outside the CDR3, is SQTIHQWPATLVQPVGSPLSLECTVEGTSNPNLYWYRQAAGRGLQLLFYSVGIGQISSEVPQNLSASRPQDRQFILSSKKLLLSDSGFYLCAWNGHTSSVSYEQYFGPGTRLTVT.

The chain combines TRBV5-1 with TRBJ2-5; TRBD2 matches at 11 bases. The J call may be mistaken, given a closer DNA end match to TRBJ2-7. Looked up from germline, CDR1 is SGHRS and CDR2 is YFSETQ. CDR3 length: 14 amino acids. The CDR3 coding sequence is TGCGCCAGCAGCCTGGGACTAGCGGACTACGAGCAGTACTTC. Translation gives CASSLGLADYEQYF.

The V gene is TRBV6-6, the J gene TRBJ1-2; perhaps TRBD1 as D (5 bases). Germline V gene data show CDR1 as MNHNY and CDR2 as SVGAGI (reference sequence). The CDR3 loop spans 11 amino acids. Trimming removed 6 bases at V and 6 bases at J, with 8 bases between. This chain's CDR3 is CASSRAHGYTF. The CDR3 DNA reads TGTGCCAGCAGCAGGGCACATGGCTACACCTTC.

A note on this clone: At one boundary the junction diverges from the germline segment, which might be a read error. The rearrangement uses TRBV4-1 and TRBJ1-5; TRBD1 matches at 10 bases. Germline V lookup: CDR1 MGHRA, CDR2 YSYEKL. The CDR3 covers 15 residues. CDR3 loop: CASSAGTGEGQPQHF. In nucleotides, the CDR3 is TGTGCCAGCTCGGCCGGGACAGGGGAGGGGCAGCCCCAGCATTTT.

V gene TRBV27 combines with J gene TRBJ1-4; TRBD1 is a possible D gene (5 bases). This CDR3 has 13 residues. The V end lost 6 bases, the J end lost 4 bases, and 9 bases lay between the germline ends. Germline CDR1 MNHEY, CDR2 SMNVEV (reference sequence). The CDR3: CASSNRRNEKLFF. The CDR3 DNA reads as TGTGCCAGCAGCAACAGGCGTAATGAAAAACTGTTTTTT.

The chain recombines TRBV19 with TRBJ1-5; TRBD1 might be the D (5 bases). The CDR3 loop spans 14 amino acids. Looked up from germline, CDR1 is LNHDA and CDR2 is SQIVND (reference sequence). Between the trimmed V and J ends, which lost 4 bases and 4 bases, there was a span of 11 bases. In DNA, the CDR3 is TGTGCCAGTAGTACTGTGGGGGGGAATCAGCCCCAGCATTTT. Translated, it gives CASSTVGGNQPQHF. The whole variable domain, remainder taken from reference TRBV19 and TRBJ1-5, is DGGITQSPKYLFRKEGQNVTLSCEQNLNHDAMYWYRQDPGQGLRLIYYSQIVNDFQKGDIAEGYSVSREKKESFPLTVTSAQKNPTAFYLCASSTVGGNQPQHFGDGTRLSIL.

This chain uses TRBV15 with TRBJ2-1, with 12 bases matching TRBD2. V was pared by 4 bases and J by 6 bases, with 13 bases of the junction left unmatched. The CDR3 has 18 amino acids. The germline V gene has CDR1 LNHNV and CDR2 YYDKDF (reference sequence). The CDR3 here is CATSKNPTSGSGVNEQFF. CDR3 nucleotide sequence: TGTGCCACCAGCAAAAATCCGACTAGCGGGAGTGGGGTCAATGAGCAGTTCTTC.

Remarks on this clone: The junction does not match germline at one end; this may be a read error. The identical CDR3 is also encoded by other nucleotide sequences in the sample. The chain carries TRBV5-3 and TRBJ2-2; D perhaps matches TRBD2 (7 bases). TRBV5-3 is noted as an ORF with a role that remains uncertain. The CDR3 length is 16 residues. CDR3 amino acids: CARSLLRGALTGELFF. In DNA, the CDR3 is TGTGCCAGAAGCTTGCTCCGGGGGGCGCTTACCGGAGAGCTGTTTTTT.

J is TRBJ1-1 and V is TRBV6-5, with TRBD1 matching 8 bases. Trimming removed 0 bases from V and 0 bases from J; junction bases left unmatched: 3. The CDR3 has 16 residues. Per germline, CDR1 MNHEY and CDR2 SVGAGI. This chain's CDR3 is CASSYSDRVLNTEAFF. CDR3 bases: TGTGCCAGCAGTTACTCGGACAGGGTTCTGAACACTGAAGCTTTCTTT.

The rearrangement links TRBV9 to TRBJ1-1; 8 nucleotides match TRBD1. CDR1 and CDR2 from the germline V gene are SGDLS and YYNGEE. The CDR3 is 16 amino acids. V gave up 4 bases and J gave up 0 bases; unmatched junction bases: 8. The CDR3 loop reads CASSLGTGYMNTEAFF. DNA of the CDR3: TGTGCCAGCAGCCTCGGGACAGGTTATATGAACACTGAAGCTTTCTTT.